This passage covers 15 T cell receptor beta chains from one sample sequenced in a study of graft-versus-host responses after intestinal transplantation. Their antigen targets remain unknown. The method was immunoSEQ multiplex PCR; TCRdb's version includes in-frame clones alone and lacks a portion of them. The data contain roughly 100,000 clones, roughly 93% of them singletons. Sequencing used unstimulated CD8+ T cells sorted from spleen or lymph node cells, obtained before intestinal transplant. The receptors originated from a human donor who received an intestinal transplant.

The V gene is TRBV15, the J gene TRBJ1-1; TRBD1 might be the D (5 bases). V lost 8 bases and J 0 bases, leaving 7 bases between the germline ends. Looked up from germline, CDR1 is LNHNV and CDR2 is YYDKDF (reference sequence). The CDR3 runs to 12 residues. CDR3 DNA sequence: TGTGCCACCGGGGGGGTGAACACTGAAGCTTTCTTT. Translating it yields CATGGVNTEAFF.

This sequence joins TRBV27 and TRBJ2-5; D may be TRBD1 (5 bases). In germline, CDR1 is MNHEY, CDR2 SMNVEV (reference sequence). The CDR3 runs 13 residues. The ends were cut back, 6 bases at V and 2 bases at J, with 10 bases in the middle. This CDR3 is CASRTASQETQYF. In nucleotides, the CDR3 is TGTGCCAGCAGGACAGCCTCTCAAGAGACCCAGTACTTC.

The chain links TRBV27 to TRBJ2-3; D remains ambiguous. Trimming took 8 bases from V and 5 from J, leaving 11 bases between them. Per germline, CDR1 MNHEY and CDR2 SMNVEV (reference sequence). CDR3 length equals 12 residues. The CDR3 nucleotides read TGTGCCAGCGGCTCCCTCGGAGATACGCAGTATTTT. It specifies CASGSLGDTQYF.

The gene calls are TRBV14 and TRBJ2-1; D call uncertain. Germline CDR1 and CDR2: SGHDN and FVKESK. The CDR3 has 15 residues. Between the trimmed V and J ends, which lost 2 bases and 8 bases, there was a span of 16 bases. CDR3 sequence: CASSQSSDPLDEQFF. For the CDR3, the DNA is TGTGCCAGCAGCCAAAGCAGCGATCCCCTCGATGAGCAGTTCTTC.

This sequence joins TRBV23-1 and TRBJ2-5, with TRBD1 identical over 11 bases. TRBV23-1 is designated an ORF whose function remains uncertain. The ends lost 2 bases at V and 5 bases at J; junction bases unmatched: 4. This CDR3 region has 15 residues. The CDR3 loop reads CASSQGTGGGETQYF. CDR3 nucleotide sequence: TGCGCCAGCAGTCAAGGGACAGGGGGTGGGGAGACCCAGTACTTC.

Comment on this clone: The same CDR3 arises from other DNA sequences in this sample as well. The chain carries TRBV19 and TRBJ2-7, with 7 nucleotides matching TRBD1. Per the germline V gene, CDR1 is LNHDA and CDR2 is SQIVND (reference sequence). This CDR3 has 14 amino acids. Germline trimming cut 1 base from V and 1 base from J; bases unmatched to any gene: 1. CDR3 in DNA: TGTGCCAGTAGTATAGGGACAGGTTCCTACGAGCAGTACTTC. Amino acid sequence: CASSIGTGSYEQYF.

The chain uses TRBV6-1 and TRBJ1-2; D is unclear. Trimming took 2 bases from V and 4 from J, leaving 14 bases between them. The CDR3 is 15 amino acids. The germline V gene encodes CDR1 MNHNS and CDR2 SASEGT. The chain's CDR3 is CASSESGTPSYGYTF. DNA for the CDR3: TGTGCCAGCAGTGAATCAGGTACCCCAAGCTATGGCTACACCTTC.

The J gene is TRBJ1-2, the V gene TRBV11-2; unclear D gene. The CDR3 consists of 13 residues. The germline V gene has CDR1 SGHAT and CDR2 FQNNGV. The V end lost 1 base, the J end lost 8 bases, and 11 bases lay between the germline ends. This chain's CDR3 is CASSLGFGSGYTF. CDR3 bases: TGTGCCAGCAGCTTAGGTTTTGGGTCGGGCTACACCTTC.

The chain carries TRBV6-1 and TRBJ1-1; tentative D call: TRBD1 (6 bases). V lost 8 bases and J 4 bases, leaving 11 bases between the germline ends. This CDR3 comprises 12 residues. Germline assignment: CDR1 MNHNS and CDR2 SASEGT. The CDR3 sequence is CASVTGSTEAFF. In nucleotides, the CDR3 is TGTGCCAGCGTTACAGGGTCCACTGAAGCTTTCTTT.

V gene TRBV9 combines with J gene TRBJ2-1; D is ambiguous. The CDR3 is 16 amino acids. Germline-derived CDR1 and CDR2 are SGDLS and YYNGEE. Trimming cost V 0 bases and J 10 bases, with 20 bases left between them. The CDR3 DNA reads TGTGCCAGCAGCGTAGAGGGATGGGGTCCCTACAGAGAGCAGTTCTTC. Amino acid sequence: CASSVEGWGPYREQFF.

The chain links TRBV6-5 to TRBJ2-1, with a possible D match to TRBD1 (7 bases). Trimming took 5 bases from V and 4 from J, leaving 15 bases between them. Germline loops: CDR1 MNHEY, CDR2 SVGAGI. CDR3 length equals 15 residues. The CDR3 reads CASSPGGSPYNEQFF. Here the CDR3 DNA reads TGTGCCAGCAGTCCAGGGGGGTCTCCGTACAATGAGCAGTTCTTC.

The CDR3 DNA is TGTGCCAGCAGTGACAGGGGGCCCTATGGCTACACCTTC. Protein sequence: CASSDRGPYGYTF. The chain is built from TRBV6-1 and TRBJ1-2, with TRBD1 matching 8 bases. The germline V gene encodes CDR1 MNHNS and CDR2 SASEGT. The CDR3 sequence is 13 residues long. With V trimmed by 3 bases and J by 4 bases, 1 base remained unmatched.

The CDR3 DNA sequence: TGTGCCAGCAGCGCAGGGACTAGCCTCTACGAGCAGTACTTC. Translation: CASSAGTSLYEQYF. The rearrangement uses TRBV9 and TRBJ2-7, with TRBD2 matching 9 bases. With V trimmed by 3 bases and J by 3 bases, 4 bases remained unmatched. This CDR3 spans 14 amino acids. CDR1 is SGDLS and CDR2 is YYNGEE in the germline V gene.

The table lists this clone with a count of one. The chain employs TRBV9 and TRBJ1-1; a possible D gene is TRBD1 (5 bases). The CDR3 consists of 15 residues. V dropped 2 bases and J dropped 4 bases, with 15 bases sitting between them. Germline CDR1 and CDR2: SGDLS and YYNGEE. The CDR3 DNA reads TGTGCCAGCAGCGTGGGGGGGAATCAAGGCACTGAAGCTTTCTTT. It encodes CASSVGGNQGTEAFF. Complete variable domain (other parts from reference TRBV9 and TRBJ1-1): DSGVTQTPKHLITATGQRVTLRCSPRSGDLSVYWYQQSLDQGLQFLIQYYNGEERAKGNILERFSAQQFPDLHSELNLSSLELGDSALYFCASSVGGNQGTEAFFGQGTRLTVV.

This chain links TRBV5-1 with TRBJ1-1, with 8 bases matching TRBD1. Germline assignment: CDR1 SGHRS and CDR2 YFSETQ. V dropped 4 bases and J dropped 4; count of bases not matched to a gene: 9. This CDR3 spans 15 amino acids. CDR3 amino acids: CASSLRTGHVTEAFF. In DNA form, the CDR3 reads TGCGCCAGCAGCCTCCGGACAGGGCATGTCACTGAAGCTTTCTTT.